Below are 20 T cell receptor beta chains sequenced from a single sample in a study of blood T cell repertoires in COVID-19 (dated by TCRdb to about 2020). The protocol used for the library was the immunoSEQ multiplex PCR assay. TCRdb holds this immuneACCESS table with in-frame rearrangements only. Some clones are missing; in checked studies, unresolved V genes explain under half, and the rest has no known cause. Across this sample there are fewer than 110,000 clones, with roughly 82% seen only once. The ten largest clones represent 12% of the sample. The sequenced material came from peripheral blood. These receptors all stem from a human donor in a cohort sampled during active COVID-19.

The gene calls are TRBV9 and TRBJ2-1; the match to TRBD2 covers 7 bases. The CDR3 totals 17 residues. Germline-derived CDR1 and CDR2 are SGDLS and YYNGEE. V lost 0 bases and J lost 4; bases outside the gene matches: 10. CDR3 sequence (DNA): TGTGCCAGCAGCGTAGGAGAAGCTAGCGGTAGATACAATGAGCAGTTCTTC. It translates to CASSVGEASGRYNEQFF.

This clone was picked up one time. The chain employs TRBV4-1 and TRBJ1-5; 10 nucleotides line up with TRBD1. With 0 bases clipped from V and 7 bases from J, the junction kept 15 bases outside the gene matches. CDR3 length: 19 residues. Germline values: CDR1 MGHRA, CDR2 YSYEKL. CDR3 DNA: TGCGCCAGCAGCCAAGATGGTAGTCGGGACAGGGGATTGAGACAGCCCCAGCATTTT. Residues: CASSQDGSRDRGLRQPQHF.

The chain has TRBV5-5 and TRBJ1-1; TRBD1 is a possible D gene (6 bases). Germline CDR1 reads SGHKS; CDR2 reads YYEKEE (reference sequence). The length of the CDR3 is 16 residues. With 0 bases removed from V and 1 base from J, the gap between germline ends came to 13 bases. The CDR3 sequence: CASSLDRQATNTEAFF. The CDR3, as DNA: TGTGCCAGCAGCTTGGATAGACAGGCGACGAACACTGAAGCTTTCTTT.

As DNA, the CDR3 is TGTGCCAGCATCCCCCTGGGGGCTGTGGCGGGGGGTTCCTACAATGAGCAGTTCTTC. Protein sequence: CASIPLGAVAGGSYNEQFF. This chain joins TRBV11-2 and TRBJ2-1; 8 bases fit TRBD2. Germline values: CDR1 SGHAT, CDR2 FQNNGV. There are 19 residues in the CDR3. The V segment lost 7 bases and the J segment 1 base; nucleotides outside the gene matches: 18.

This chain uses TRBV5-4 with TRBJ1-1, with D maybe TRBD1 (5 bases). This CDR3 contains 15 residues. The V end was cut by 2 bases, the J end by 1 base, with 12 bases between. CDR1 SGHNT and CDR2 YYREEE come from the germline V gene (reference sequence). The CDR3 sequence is CASSFRWGENTEAFF. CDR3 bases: TGTGCCAGCAGCTTTCGATGGGGGGAGAACACTGAAGCTTTCTTT.

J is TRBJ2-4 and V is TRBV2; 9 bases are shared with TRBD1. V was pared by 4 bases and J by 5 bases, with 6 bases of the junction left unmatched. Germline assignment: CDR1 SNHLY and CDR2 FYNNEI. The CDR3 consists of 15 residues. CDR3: CASSVNRGLENIQYF. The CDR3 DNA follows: TGTGCCAGCAGTGTAAACAGGGGGCTAGAAAACATTCAGTACTTC.

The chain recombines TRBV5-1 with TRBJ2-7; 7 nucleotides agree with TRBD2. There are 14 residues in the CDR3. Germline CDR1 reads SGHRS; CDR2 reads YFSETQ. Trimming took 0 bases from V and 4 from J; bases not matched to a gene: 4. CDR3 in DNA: TGCGCCAGCAGCTTGGCGGCGGGGGTATACGAGCAGTACTTC. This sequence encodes CASSLAAGVYEQYF.

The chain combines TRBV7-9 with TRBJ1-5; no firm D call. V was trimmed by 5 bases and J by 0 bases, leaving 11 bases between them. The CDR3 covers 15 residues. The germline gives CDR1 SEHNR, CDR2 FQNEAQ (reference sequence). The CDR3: CASSRSGVSNQPQHF. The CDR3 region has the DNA TGTGCCAGCAGCCGAAGCGGGGTTAGCAATCAGCCCCAGCATTTT. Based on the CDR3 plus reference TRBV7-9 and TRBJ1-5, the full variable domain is DTGVSQNPRHKITKRGQNVTFRCDPISEHNRLYWYRQTLGQGPEFLTYFQNEAQLEKSRLLSDRFSAERPKGSFSTLEIQRTEQGDSAMYLCASSRSGVSNQPQHFGDGTRLSIL.

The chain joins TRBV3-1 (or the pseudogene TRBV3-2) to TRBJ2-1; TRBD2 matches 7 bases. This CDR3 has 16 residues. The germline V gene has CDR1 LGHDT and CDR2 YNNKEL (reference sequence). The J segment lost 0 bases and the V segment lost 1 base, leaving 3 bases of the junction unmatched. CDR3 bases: TGTGCCAGCAGCCAAGTATGGGGGGGCTCCTACAATGAGCAGTTCTTC. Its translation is CASSQVWGGSYNEQFF.

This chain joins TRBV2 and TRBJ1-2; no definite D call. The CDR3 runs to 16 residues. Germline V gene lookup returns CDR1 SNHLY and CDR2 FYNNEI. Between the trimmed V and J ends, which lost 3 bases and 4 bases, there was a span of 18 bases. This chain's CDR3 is CASSEMEWITGYGYTF. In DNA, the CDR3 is TGTGCCAGCAGTGAGATGGAGTGGATAACGGGCTATGGCTACACCTTC.

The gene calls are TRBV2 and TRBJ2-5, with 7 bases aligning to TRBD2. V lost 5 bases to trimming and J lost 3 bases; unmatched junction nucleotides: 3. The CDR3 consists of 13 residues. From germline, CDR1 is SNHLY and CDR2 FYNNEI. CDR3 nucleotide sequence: TGTGCCAGCAGTATGGGGGGGGAAGAGACCCAGTACTTC. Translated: CASSMGGEETQYF.

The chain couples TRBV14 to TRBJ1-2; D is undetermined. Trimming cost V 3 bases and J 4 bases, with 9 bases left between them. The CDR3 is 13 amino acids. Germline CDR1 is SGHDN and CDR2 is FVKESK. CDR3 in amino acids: CASSHDTGYGYTF. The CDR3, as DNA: TGTGCCAGCAGCCACGACACTGGCTATGGCTACACCTTC.

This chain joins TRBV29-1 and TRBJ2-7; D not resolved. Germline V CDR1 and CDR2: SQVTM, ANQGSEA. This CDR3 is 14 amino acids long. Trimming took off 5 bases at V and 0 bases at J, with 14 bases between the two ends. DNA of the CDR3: TGCAGCGTTAAAGCCCGTGCTACCTCCTACGAGCAGTACTTC. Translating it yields CSVKARATSYEQYF.

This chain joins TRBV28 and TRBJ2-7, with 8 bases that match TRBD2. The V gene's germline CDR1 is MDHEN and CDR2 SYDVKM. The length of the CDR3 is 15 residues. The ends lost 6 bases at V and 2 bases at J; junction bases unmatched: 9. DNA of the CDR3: TGTGCCAGCAGCCCGGGGGGGGGTGGAACCTACGAGCAGTACTTC. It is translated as CASSPGGGGTYEQYF.

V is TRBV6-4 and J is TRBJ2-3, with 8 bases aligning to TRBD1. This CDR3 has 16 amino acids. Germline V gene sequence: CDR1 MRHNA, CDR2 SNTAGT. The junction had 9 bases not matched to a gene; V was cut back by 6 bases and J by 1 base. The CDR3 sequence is CASSSTGGPGTDTQYF. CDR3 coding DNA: TGTGCCAGCAGCAGTACAGGGGGGCCTGGCACAGATACGCAGTATTTT.

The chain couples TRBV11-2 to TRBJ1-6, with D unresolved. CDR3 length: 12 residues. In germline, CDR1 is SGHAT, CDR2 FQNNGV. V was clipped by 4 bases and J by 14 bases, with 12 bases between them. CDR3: CASSSGTLTLHF. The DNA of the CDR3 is TGTGCCAGCAGCTCAGGTACCCTCACCCTCCACTTT.

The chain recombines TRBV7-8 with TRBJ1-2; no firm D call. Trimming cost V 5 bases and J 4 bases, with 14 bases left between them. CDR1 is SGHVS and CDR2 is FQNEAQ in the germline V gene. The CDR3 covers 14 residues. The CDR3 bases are TGTGCCAGCAGCCTCGGGTCTACTTCCTATGGCTACACCTTC. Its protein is CASSLGSTSYGYTF.

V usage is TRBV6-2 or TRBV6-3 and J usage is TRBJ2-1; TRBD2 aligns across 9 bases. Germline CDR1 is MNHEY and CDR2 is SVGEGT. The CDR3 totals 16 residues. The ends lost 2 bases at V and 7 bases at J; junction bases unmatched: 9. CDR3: CASSYLRGGVGNEQFF. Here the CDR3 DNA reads TGTGCCAGCAGTTACCTACGCGGGGGGGTCGGAAATGAGCAGTTCTTC.

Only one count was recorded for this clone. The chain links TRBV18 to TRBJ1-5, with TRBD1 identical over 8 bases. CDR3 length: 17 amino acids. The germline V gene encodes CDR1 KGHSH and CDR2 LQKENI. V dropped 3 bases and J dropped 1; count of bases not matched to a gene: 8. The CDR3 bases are TGTGCCAGCTCACCGCGGTCAGGGGGCGAGAGCAATCAGCCCCAGCATTTT. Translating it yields CASSPRSGGESNQPQHF.

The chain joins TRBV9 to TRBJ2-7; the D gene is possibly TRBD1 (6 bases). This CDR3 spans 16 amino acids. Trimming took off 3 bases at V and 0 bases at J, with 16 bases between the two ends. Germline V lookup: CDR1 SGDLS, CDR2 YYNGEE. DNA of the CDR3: TGTGCCAGCAGCGAGGGTAAAAAGGGACACTCCTACGAGCAGTACTTC. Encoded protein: CASSEGKKGHSYEQYF.